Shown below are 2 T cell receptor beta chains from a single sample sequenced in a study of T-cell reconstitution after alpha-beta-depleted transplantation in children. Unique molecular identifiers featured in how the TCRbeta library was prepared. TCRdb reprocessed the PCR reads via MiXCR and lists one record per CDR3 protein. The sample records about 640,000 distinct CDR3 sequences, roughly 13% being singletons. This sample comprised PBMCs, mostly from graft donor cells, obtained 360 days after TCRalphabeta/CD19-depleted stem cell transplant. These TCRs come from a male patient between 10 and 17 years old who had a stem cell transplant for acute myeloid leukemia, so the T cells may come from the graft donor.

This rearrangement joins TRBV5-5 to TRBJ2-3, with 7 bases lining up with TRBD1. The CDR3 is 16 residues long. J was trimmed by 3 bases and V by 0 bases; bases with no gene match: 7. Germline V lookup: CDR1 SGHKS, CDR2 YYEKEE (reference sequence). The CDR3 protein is CASSLAVQGRTDTQYF. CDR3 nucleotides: TGTGCCAGCAGCTTGGCGGTACAGGGGAGAACAGATACGCAGTATTTT.

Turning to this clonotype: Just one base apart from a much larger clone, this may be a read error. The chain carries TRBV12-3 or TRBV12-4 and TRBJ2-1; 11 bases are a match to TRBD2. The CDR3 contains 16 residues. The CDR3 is CSSSPPGLAGYNEQFF. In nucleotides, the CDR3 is TGTTCCAGCAGTCCGCCCGGACTAGCGGGTTACAATGAGCAGTTCTTC.